This TCR beta chain was identified during a study of CD8 T cells in Susac syndrome. CDR3 length: 20 amino acids. V gave up 3 bases and J gave up 8 bases; unmatched junction bases: 18. Random hexamers were used to reverse transcribe an amount of about 0.45 to 1 ug RNA. Amplification of the TCR beta CDR3 was carried out by immunoSEQ multiplex PCR, which spanned a total of 54 Vbeta and 13 Jbeta segments. Each CDR3 protein gets one entry after TCRdb re-called the immunoSEQ multiplex PCR reads with MiXCR. The data show about 25,000 distinct CDR3 sequences, 85% to 95% seen once. TCR beta was sequenced from blood CD8+ and CD4+ T cells.

Sequencing was done on a sample of CD8+ T cells from PBMCs. The chain is built from TRBV12-3 or TRBV12-4 and TRBJ2-1; 14 bases align to TRBD2. This TCR was sampled from a human donor in good health. The CDR3 DNA is TGTGCCAGCAGTTTCCCCTTGGGGACTAGCGGGGGCCATAACTGGGATGAGCAGTTCTTC. Translation: CASSFPLGTSGGHNWDEQFF.